Below, 32 T cell receptor beta chains from the same sample are listed, as sequenced in a study of OX40 agonist ivuxolimab in advanced cancers. Libraries were made using the immunoSEQ multiplex PCR assay. The immuneACCESS repertoire file appears here via TCRdb, limited to in-frame rearrangements. These files lack a portion of the clones; in checked studies, under half of the deficit traces to unresolved V genes, and the cause of the others is not known. The sample profile shows more than 55,000 clones; 70% to 90% of them were found once. About 5% of the sample is held by the ten biggest clonotypes. The source material was CD4+ or CD8+ T cells sorted from blood, sampled in a trial of the OX40 agonist ivuxolimab. These receptors came from an adult with an advanced solid tumor such as melanoma, head and neck, liver or kidney cancer.

Comments on this clone: Other DNA sequences in the sample encode the same CDR3. V and J are TRBV18 and TRBJ2-7, with 8 bases fitting TRBD1. The CDR3 has 15 residues. From germline, CDR1 is KGHSH and CDR2 LQKENI. Trimming took 6 bases from V and 0 from J; bases not matched to a gene: 7. The CDR3 is CASSSRDRNSYEQYF. The DNA of the CDR3 is TGTGCCAGCTCGTCCCGGGACAGGAACTCCTACGAGCAGTACTTC.

Only one count was recorded for this clone. This sequence joins TRBV7-2 and TRBJ2-2; no firm D call. The CDR3 sequence is 15 residues long. V lost 5 bases to trimming and J lost 2 bases, with 12 bases between them. Germline loops: CDR1 SGHTA, CDR2 FQGNSA. Written as DNA, the CDR3 is TGTGCCAGCAGCCCGCAGAGCACAAACACCGGGGAGCTGTTTTTT. This codes for CASSPQSTNTGELFF. The full variable domain, completed using reference TRBV7-2 and TRBJ2-2, is GAGVSQSPSNKVTEKGKDVELRCDPISGHTALYWYRQSLGQGLEFLIYFQGNSAPDKSGLPSDRFSAERTGGSVSTLTIQRTQQEDSAVYLCASSPQSTNTGELFFGEGSRLTVL.

The J gene is TRBJ2-5, the V gene TRBV5-1, with D tentatively TRBD2 (6 bases). This CDR3 is built from 16 residues. Germline loops: CDR1 SGHRS, CDR2 YFSETQ. V gave up 0 bases and J gave up 5 bases, with 17 bases separating them. The CDR3 bases are TGCGCCAGCAGCTTGGGGGGACTTACGAGAGGGGAGACCCAGTACTTC. This translates into CASSLGGLTRGETQYF.

CDR3 in DNA: TGTGCCAGCACCCACTGGGGCGGGGGGGCCGCCGGGGAGCTGTTTTTT. Translation: CASTHWGGGAAGELFF. V gene TRBV2 combines with J gene TRBJ2-2, with 9 bases fitting TRBD2. This CDR3 contains 16 residues. J was trimmed by 6 bases and V by 7 bases; bases with no gene match: 12. The germline V gene encodes CDR1 SNHLY and CDR2 FYNNEI.

This sequence joins TRBV18 and TRBJ2-5; D gene ambiguous. CDR3 length: 14 amino acids. The germline V and J ends were trimmed by 1 base and 3 bases, with 9 bases remaining between them. The germline CDR1 and CDR2 sequences are KGHSH and LQKENI. CDR3 DNA: TGTGCCAGCTCACCACGTAAAGGAAAAGAGACCCAGTACTTC. The encoded protein is CASSPRKGKETQYF.

The V gene is TRBV11-1, the J gene TRBJ2-7, with TRBD2 matching 7 bases. The germline gives CDR1 SGHAT, CDR2 FQDESV (reference sequence). V trimming: 5 bases; J trimming: 4 bases; junction bases outside the gene matches: 11. This CDR3 is 15 amino acids long. CDR3 loop: CASSPAGGRVYEQYF. As DNA, the CDR3 is TGTGCCAGCAGCCCCGCGGGCGGGAGAGTTTACGAGCAGTACTTC.

The chain links TRBV10-3 to TRBJ2-1; D is perhaps TRBD2 (6 bases). The ends were cut back, 1 base at V and 7 bases at J, with 14 bases in the middle. CDR3 length equals 15 residues. From germline, CDR1 is ENHRY and CDR2 SYGVKD. The CDR3 coding sequence is TGTGCCATCAGTGAGTTCCCCGGGGGAGCAAATGAGCAGTTCTTC. Residues: CAISEFPGGANEQFF.

CDR3 sequence: CASSSRVRGTFSGNTIYF. As DNA, the CDR3 is TGTGCCAGCAGTTCTCGGGTTCGGGGGACCTTCTCTGGAAACACCATATATTTT. V usage is TRBV28 and J usage is TRBJ1-3; D possibly corresponds to TRBD1 (5 bases). Trimming shortened V by 4 bases and J by 0 bases, and 19 bases separated the two germline ends. The length of the CDR3 is 18 residues. CDR1 is MDHEN, CDR2 SYDVKM, per germline.

This chain connects TRBV14 to TRBJ1-2; TRBD1 is a possible D gene (5 bases). The V end was cut by 0 bases, the J end by 7 bases, with 15 bases between. CDR3 length: 15 amino acids. Per germline, CDR1 SGHDN and CDR2 FVKESK. The CDR3 reads CASSQERRGITGYTF. The DNA for the CDR3 is TGTGCCAGCAGCCAAGAGAGAAGGGGAATCACTGGCTACACCTTC.

This chain links TRBV6-1 with TRBJ2-3; 12 bases agree with TRBD1. Germline CDR1 and CDR2: MNHNS and SASEGT. The V segment lost 1 base and the J segment 3 bases; nucleotides outside the gene matches: 17. This CDR3 is 21 amino acids long. CDR3 nucleotide sequence: TGTGCCAGCAGTGAAGGGGGGACAGGGGGCCATAGCGGGAGTTGGACAGATACGCAGTATTTT. This gives the protein CASSEGGTGGHSGSWTDTQYF.

V is TRBV7-2 and J is TRBJ1-3; TRBD1 agrees at 7 bases. The CDR3 totals 15 residues. With 5 bases clipped from V and 0 bases from J, the junction kept 4 bases outside the gene matches. Per the germline V gene, CDR1 is SGHTA and CDR2 is FQGNSA. The CDR3 protein is CASSADRYSGNTIYF. The CDR3, as DNA: TGTGCCAGCAGCGCGGACAGGTACTCTGGAAACACCATATATTTT.

The chain links TRBV6-1 to TRBJ2-3, with D unresolved. This CDR3 has 12 residues. CDR1 is MNHNS, CDR2 SASEGT, per germline. V lost 6 bases and J lost 3, with 7 bases in between. The chain's CDR3 is CASRAGTDTQYF. CDR3 in DNA: TGTGCCAGCAGGGCCGGGACAGATACGCAGTATTTT.

The genes are TRBV4-3 and TRBJ1-3, with unresolved D. The CDR3 runs to 17 residues. V shed 0 bases and J shed 0 bases, with 12 bases lying between them. Looked up from germline, CDR1 is LGHNA and CDR2 is YSLEER. CDR3 sequence reads: CASSQDGKLFSGNTIYF. CDR3 nucleotides: TGCGCCAGCAGCCAAGATGGAAAACTGTTCTCTGGAAACACCATATATTTT.

The chain combines TRBV21-1 with TRBJ2-1; the table's TRBD1 call for D was not verified on the DNA. TRBV21-1 is designated a pseudogene. This CDR3 comprises 15 residues. This chain's CDR3 is CASPKCSGADNEQFF. The CDR3 nucleotides are TGTGCCAGCCCCAAATGTAGTGGGGCAGACAATGAGCAGTTCTTC.

CDR3 amino acids: CASSFGRNLLNTGELFF. For the CDR3, the DNA is TGTGCCAGCAGTTTCGGACGGAATCTTCTAAACACCGGGGAGCTGTTTTTT. The chain has TRBV27 and TRBJ2-2; D gene uncertain. CDR1 MNHEY and CDR2 SMNVEV come from the germline V gene (reference sequence). The CDR3 contains 17 residues. The ends were cut back, 3 bases at V and 2 bases at J, with 16 bases in the middle.

This clone was detected a few times. The rearrangement links TRBV28 to TRBJ1-2, with D tentatively TRBD1 (5 bases). V was clipped by 4 bases and J by 5 bases, with 11 bases between them. The germline CDR1 and CDR2 sequences are MDHEN and SYDVKM. The length of the CDR3 is 13 residues. The CDR3, as DNA: TGTGCCAGCAGTTCGGGGGTTCTGTATGGCTACACCTTC. This translates into CASSSGVLYGYTF.

This chain uses TRBV7-2 with TRBJ2-7, with TRBD1 matching 7 bases. This CDR3 contains 15 residues. The V segment lost 5 bases and the J segment 4 bases; nucleotides outside the gene matches: 11. Germline V CDR1 and CDR2: SGHTA, FQGNSA. DNA for the CDR3: TGTGCCAGCAGCGGATCCCGGGACAGCGTATACGAGCAGTACTTC. Its translation is CASSGSRDSVYEQYF.

The chain uses TRBV18 and TRBJ1-5, with D perhaps matching TRBD1 (6 bases). The CDR3 has 17 residues. Trimming left V 6 bases short and J 2 bases short, with 20 bases between. CDR1 and CDR2 (germline): KGHSH, LQKENI. The DNA of the CDR3 is TGTGCCAGCTCCACCACCTCCTCCGGGGGCGGCAATCAGCCCCAGCATTTT. Translated: CASSTTSSGGGNQPQHF.

This chain joins TRBV19 and TRBJ2-5; D remains unclear. Germline V gene lookup returns CDR1 LNHDA and CDR2 SQIVND (reference sequence). The CDR3 contains 13 residues. V was pared by 4 bases and J by 2 bases, with 8 bases between. DNA of the CDR3: TGTGCCAGTAGTACCTCCGGACAAGAGACCCAGTACTTC. It specifies CASSTSGQETQYF.

J is TRBJ1-6 and V is TRBV27; a weak D match, TRBD1 (6 bases). The length of the CDR3 is 14 residues. Germline V gene sequence: CDR1 MNHEY, CDR2 SMNVEV (reference sequence). Trimming stripped 7 bases from V and 7 bases from J, with 14 bases between. The CDR3 region has the DNA TGTGCCAGCACCTATGGAGGGGGAAATTCACCCCTCCACTTT. It is translated as CASTYGGGNSPLHF.

The V gene is TRBV19, the J gene TRBJ2-5; D is unresolved. The end of the DNA is better explained by TRBJ2-7, so the J call may be wrong. CDR3 length: 15 amino acids. Germline V lookup: CDR1 LNHDA, CDR2 SQIVND (reference sequence). The CDR3: CASRPIDSSLSEQYF. The CDR3 DNA is TGTGCCAGTAGGCCTATCGACTCATCCCTTTCCGAGCAGTACTTC.

V gene TRBV4-2 combines with J gene TRBJ2-1, with D uncertain. V lost 0 bases, J lost 0 bases, and 9 bases lay in between. This CDR3 has 16 residues. Germline V gene sequence: CDR1 LGHNA, CDR2 YNFKEQ. CDR3 DNA: TGTGCCAGCAGCCAAGAGGGCGGAAGCTCCTACAATGAGCAGTTCTTC. Translated: CASSQEGGSSYNEQFF.

J is TRBJ1-2 and V is TRBV19, with D perhaps TRBD1 (6 bases). The CDR3 loop spans 17 amino acids. Germline loops: CDR1 LNHDA, CDR2 SQIVND (reference sequence). The V gene lost 6 bases and the J gene lost 1 base, with 21 bases spanning the gap. DNA of the CDR3: TGTGCCAGTAGGAAGTCTGGGACACTAGCCATTAACTATGGCTACACCTTC. Its translation: CASRKSGTLAINYGYTF.

This chain connects TRBV5-8 to TRBJ2-1; D may be TRBD1 (5 bases). CDR1 is SGHTS, CDR2 YDEGEE, per germline. CDR3 length: 14 residues. The V end was cut by 0 bases, the J end by 2 bases, with 6 bases between. CDR3 amino acids: CASSLEQAYNEQFF. In nucleotides, the CDR3 is TGTGCCAGCAGCTTGGAACAGGCCTACAATGAGCAGTTCTTC.

The chain combines TRBV6-5 with TRBJ1-1, with a weak D call TRBD1 (5 bases). Germline values: CDR1 MNHEY, CDR2 SVGAGI. The CDR3 contains 14 residues. V was clipped by 4 bases and J by 0 bases, with 9 bases between them. CDR3 DNA: TGTGCCAGCAGTTCCAGGGCCATGAACACTGAAGCTTTCTTT. It encodes CASSSRAMNTEAFF.

V gene TRBV7-2 combines with J gene TRBJ2-2, with D unclear. Germline V gene data show CDR1 as SGHTA and CDR2 as FQGNSA. The CDR3 spans 16 residues. Trimming stripped 4 bases from V and 5 bases from J, with 17 bases between. The CDR3 loop is CASSSLARAGTGELFF. DNA of the CDR3: TGTGCCAGCAGCTCCTTGGCACGGGCCGGGACCGGGGAGCTGTTTTTT.

This chain's CDR3 is CASSSWTGGNSPLHF. The CDR3, as DNA: TGTGCCAGCAGTTCTTGGACAGGGGGGAATTCACCCCTCCACTTT. The J gene is TRBJ1-6, the V gene TRBV27, with 10 bases that match TRBD1. This CDR3 has 15 residues. The J segment lost 7 bases and the V segment lost 4 bases, leaving 4 bases of the junction unmatched. Germline CDR1 MNHEY, CDR2 SMNVEV (reference sequence).

This clone is a singleton in its sample. V is TRBV7-9 and J is TRBJ1-1, with D uncertain. The length of the CDR3 is 14 residues. Germline V CDR1 and CDR2: SEHNR, FQNEAQ (reference sequence). Trimming pared 1 base from V and 1 base from J, leaving 7 bases between. CDR3 protein: CASSLEGQNTEAFF. The CDR3 DNA reads as TGTGCCAGCAGCTTAGAGGGCCAGAACACTGAAGCTTTCTTT.

CDR3 sequence reads: CASRSPGTGTTEAFF. In DNA form, the CDR3 reads TGTGCCAGTAGGAGTCCGGGCACAGGGACCACTGAAGCTTTCTTT. The chain uses TRBV19 and TRBJ1-1; TRBD1 might be the D (6 bases). The V end was cut by 6 bases, the J end by 4 bases, with 18 bases between. The CDR3 spans 15 residues. Looked up from germline, CDR1 is LNHDA and CDR2 is SQIVND (reference sequence).

This chain uses TRBV7-2 with TRBJ1-4, with D possibly being TRBD1 (5 bases). This CDR3 has 15 residues. V was shortened by 4 bases and J by 8 bases, with 17 bases between the two germline ends. Looked up from germline, CDR1 is SGHTA and CDR2 is FQGNSA. For the CDR3, the DNA is TGTGCCAGCAGCTCGGCTCGGGGGGGGTACGAAAAACTGTTTTTT. It is translated as CASSSARGGYEKLFF.

This clone was seen once. The rearrangement uses TRBV7-2 and TRBJ2-7; 12 bases map to TRBD2. V trimming: 4 bases; J trimming: 4 bases; junction bases outside the gene matches: 8. Per the germline V gene, CDR1 is SGHTA and CDR2 is FQGNSA. The CDR3 runs 16 residues. The CDR3 is CASSSQLAGGGYEQYF. CDR3 in DNA: TGTGCCAGCAGCTCACAACTAGCGGGGGGCGGATACGAGCAGTACTTC.

This clone was seen a handful of times. The chain carries TRBV28 and TRBJ1-2; D may be TRBD1 (6 bases). Trimming removed 5 bases from V and 2 bases from J, with 9 bases in between. This CDR3 contains 13 residues. Per germline, CDR1 MDHEN and CDR2 SYDVKM. The DNA of the CDR3 is TGTGCCAGCAGTACAGGGCCGAACTATGGCTACACCTTC. This gives the protein CASSTGPNYGYTF.